Detailed here is one T cell receptor beta chain. Antigen specificity is unknown. The germline CDR1 and CDR2 sequences are LNHDA and SQIVND (reference sequence). Trimming at V came to 3 bases and at J to 2 bases, leaving 3 bases not matched to a gene. CDR3 length: 14 amino acids. Runs used v3.0 of the immunoSEQ assay and were done at survey level. The table came from immunoSEQ multiplex PCR; TCRdb's copy has only in-frame clones and leaves some out. In the table there are around 25,000 clones, around 88% of which are singletons. The data belong to a study of long-term antiretroviral therapy in people with HIV. Background on the study: Specimens dating back about a decade before the 2015 immediate-ART recommendation are the oldest included. Study outcomes and limitations: Drawn between the mid-2000s and the late 2010s, the blood was possibly obtained under older ART regimens. Post-ART diversity increased but stayed below transplant donor controls.

The specimen comprised unsorted PBMCs, sampled approximately 4.5 years after starting antiretroviral therapy. The chain joins TRBV19 to TRBJ2-7; 8 bases match TRBD1. This receptor was identified in a man aged 25-45 years with HIV. CDR3 loop: CASSIGTGPYEQYF. DNA of the CDR3: TGTGCCAGTAGTATCGGGACAGGACCCTACGAGCAGTACTTC.